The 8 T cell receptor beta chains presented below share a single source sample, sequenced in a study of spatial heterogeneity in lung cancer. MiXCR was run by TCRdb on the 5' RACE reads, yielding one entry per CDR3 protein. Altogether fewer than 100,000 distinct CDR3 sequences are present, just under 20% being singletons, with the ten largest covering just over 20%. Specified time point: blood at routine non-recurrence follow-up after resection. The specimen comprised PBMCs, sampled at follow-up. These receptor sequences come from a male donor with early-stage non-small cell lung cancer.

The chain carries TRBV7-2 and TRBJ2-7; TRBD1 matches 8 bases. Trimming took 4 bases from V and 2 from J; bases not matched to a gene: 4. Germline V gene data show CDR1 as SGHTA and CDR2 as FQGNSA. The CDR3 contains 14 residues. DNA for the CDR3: TGTGCCAGCAGCTCCGGACAGGGAACCTACGAGCAGTACGTC. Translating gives CASSSGQGTYEQYV.

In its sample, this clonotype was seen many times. The CDR3 sequence is CSVDGGANLNYGYTF. In nucleotides, the CDR3 is TGCAGCGTTGATGGCGGCGCCAACCTTAACTATGGCTACACCTTC. The chain links TRBV29-1 to TRBJ1-2; no firm D call. Germline values: CDR1 SQVTM, CDR2 ANQGSEA. CDR3 length: 15 residues. Trimming stripped 3 bases from V and 1 base from J, with 15 bases between. Full variable domain (rest looked up from reference TRBV29-1 and TRBJ1-2): SAVISQKPSRDICQRGTSLTIQCQVDSQVTMMFWYRQQPGQSLTLIATANQGSEATYESGFVIDKFPISRPNLTFSTLTVSNMSPEDSSIYLCSVDGGANLNYGYTFGSGTRLTVV.

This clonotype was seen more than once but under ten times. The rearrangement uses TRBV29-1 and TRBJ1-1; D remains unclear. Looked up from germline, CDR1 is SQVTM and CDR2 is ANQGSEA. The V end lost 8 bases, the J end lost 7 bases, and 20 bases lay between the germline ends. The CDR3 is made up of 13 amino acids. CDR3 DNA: TGCAGCCACACTTGGGAGGTACGGAATGAAGCTTTCTTT. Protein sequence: CSHTWEVRNEAFF.

The CDR3 is CASSPAGGRDTQYF. The CDR3 nucleotides read TGTGCCAGCAGCCCTGCGGGAGGCAGGGATACGCAGTATTTT. V and J are TRBV7-6 and TRBJ2-3, with TRBD2 identical over 8 bases. Germline CDR1 reads SGHVS; CDR2 reads FNYEAQ. The trim removed 5 bases at V and 6 bases at J, leaving 7 bases unmatched. The CDR3 is 14 residues long.

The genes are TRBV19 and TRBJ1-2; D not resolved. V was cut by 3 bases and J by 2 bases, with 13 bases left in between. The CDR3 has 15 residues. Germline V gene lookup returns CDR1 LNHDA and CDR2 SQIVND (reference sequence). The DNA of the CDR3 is TGTGCCAGTAGTATCTCGGTAACCCAAAACTATGGCTACACCTTC. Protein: CASSISVTQNYGYTF.

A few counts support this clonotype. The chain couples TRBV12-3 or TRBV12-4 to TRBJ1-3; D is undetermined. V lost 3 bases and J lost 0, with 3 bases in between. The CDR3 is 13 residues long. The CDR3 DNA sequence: TGTGCCAGCAGTTTTTTCTCTGGAAACACCATATATTTT. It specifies CASSFFSGNTIYF.

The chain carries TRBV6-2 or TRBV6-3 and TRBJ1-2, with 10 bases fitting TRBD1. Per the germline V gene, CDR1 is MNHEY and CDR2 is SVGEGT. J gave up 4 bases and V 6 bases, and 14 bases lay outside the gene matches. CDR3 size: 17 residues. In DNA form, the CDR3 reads TGTGCCAGCAGGACCACCCGGGACAGGGGAGACTCCTATGGCTACACCTTC. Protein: CASRTTRDRGDSYGYTF.

The CDR3 here is CASRDNRGPDTEAFF. The DNA for the CDR3 is TGTGCCAGCAGAGATAACAGGGGGCCGGACACTGAAGCTTTCTTT. The chain employs TRBV6-5 and TRBJ1-1, with 9 bases lining up with TRBD1. The trim removed 6 bases at V and 3 bases at J, leaving 8 bases unmatched. This CDR3 is built from 15 residues. Germline CDR1 MNHEY, CDR2 SVGAGI.